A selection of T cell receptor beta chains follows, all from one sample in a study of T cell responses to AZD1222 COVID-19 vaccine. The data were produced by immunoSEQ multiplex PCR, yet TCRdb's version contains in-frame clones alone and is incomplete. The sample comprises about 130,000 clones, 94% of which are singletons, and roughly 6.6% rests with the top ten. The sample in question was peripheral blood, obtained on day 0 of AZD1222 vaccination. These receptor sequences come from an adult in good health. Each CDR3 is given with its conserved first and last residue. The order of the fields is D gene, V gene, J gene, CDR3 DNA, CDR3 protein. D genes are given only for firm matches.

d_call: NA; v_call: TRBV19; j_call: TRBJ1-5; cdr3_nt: TGTGCCAGTAGTATGTGGCGGGATTGGGGTCAGCCCCAGCATTTT; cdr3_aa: CASSMWRDWGQPQHF
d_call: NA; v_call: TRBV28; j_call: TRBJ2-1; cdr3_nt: TGTGCCAGCAGTTTTTTCTGGGGGCCCAATGAGCAGTTCTTC; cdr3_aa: CASSFFWGPNEQFF
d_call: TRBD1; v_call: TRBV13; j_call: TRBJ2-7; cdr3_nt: TGTGCCAGCAGCCAACCTGGACAGGGTCGATTCGAGCAGTACTTC; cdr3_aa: CASSQPGQGRFEQYF
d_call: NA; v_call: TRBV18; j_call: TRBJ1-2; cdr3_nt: TGTGCCAGCTCACAATACAACTATGGCTACACCTTC; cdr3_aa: CASSQYNYGYTF
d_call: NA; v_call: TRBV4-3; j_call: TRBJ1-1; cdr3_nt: TGCGCCAGCAGCCAATCCAGGTGGGGGTTCGCTGAAGCTTTCTTT; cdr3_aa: CASSQSRWGFAEAFF
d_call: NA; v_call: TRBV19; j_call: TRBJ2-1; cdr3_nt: TGTGCCAGTAGTGGCCGGGGTACAGGGTTGTTAAACAATGAGCAGTTCTTC; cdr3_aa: CASSGRGTGLLNNEQFF
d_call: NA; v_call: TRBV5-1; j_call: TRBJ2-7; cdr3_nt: TGCGCCAGCAGCGAAGTCATGGCCTACGAGCAGTACTTC; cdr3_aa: CASSEVMAYEQYF
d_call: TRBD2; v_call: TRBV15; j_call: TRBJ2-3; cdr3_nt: TGTGCCACCAGCAGAGGGACTAGCGGGTTTGGCACAGATACGCAGTATTTT; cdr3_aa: CATSRGTSGFGTDTQYF
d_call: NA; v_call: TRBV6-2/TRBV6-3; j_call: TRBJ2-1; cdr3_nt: TGTGCCAGCAGTTACGCGCCGGGCTCCTACAATGAGCAGTTCTTC; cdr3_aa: CASSYAPGSYNEQFF
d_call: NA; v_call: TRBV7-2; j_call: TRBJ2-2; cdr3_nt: TGTGCCAGCAGCTCGACAGGTGACGGGGAGCTGTTTTTT; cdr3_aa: CASSSTGDGELFF
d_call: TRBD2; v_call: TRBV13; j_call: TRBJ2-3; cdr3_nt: TGTGCCAGCAGCTTCTGGAGCGGGAGGGCGCCAGATACGCAGTATTTT; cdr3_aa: CASSFWSGRAPDTQYF
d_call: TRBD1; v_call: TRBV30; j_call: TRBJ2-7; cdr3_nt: TGTGCCTGGACCGGACAGGGGTACGAGCAGTACTTC; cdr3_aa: CAWTGQGYEQYF
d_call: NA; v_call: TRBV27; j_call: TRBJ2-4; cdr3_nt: TGTGCCAGCAGCCCACTCCAGTCGTTAGCCAAAAACATTCAGTACTTC; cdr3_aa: CASSPLQSLAKNIQYF
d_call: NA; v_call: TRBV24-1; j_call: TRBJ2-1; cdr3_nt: TGTGCCACCAGTGACTCTGACTTACTTGAGGGGAATGAGCAGTTCTTC; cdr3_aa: CATSDSDLLEGNEQFF
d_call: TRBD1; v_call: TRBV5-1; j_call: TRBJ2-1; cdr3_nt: TGCGCCAGCAGCTTGGTGGGACAGGGCTCCTACAATGAGCAGTTCTTC; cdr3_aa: CASSLVGQGSYNEQFF
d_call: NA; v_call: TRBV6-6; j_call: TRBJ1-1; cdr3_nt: TGTGCCAGCAGTTTCCGGGGGGAAAACACTGAAGCTTTCTTT; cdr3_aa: CASSFRGENTEAFF
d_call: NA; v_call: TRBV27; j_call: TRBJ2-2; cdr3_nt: TGTGCCAGCAGGGGGAGACTAGAGAACACCGGGGAGCTGTTTTTT; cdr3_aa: CASRGRLENTGELFF
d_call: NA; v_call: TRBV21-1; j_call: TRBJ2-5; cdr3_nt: TGTGCCAGCAGCAAAGAGGACCAGCGCGACGGGAAAGAGACCCAGTACTTC; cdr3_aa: CASSKEDQRDGKETQYF
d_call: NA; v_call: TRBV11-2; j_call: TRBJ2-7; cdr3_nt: TGTGCCAGCAGCTTAGGGACCTTTGATGGGTCCTACGAGCAGTACTTC; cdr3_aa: CASSLGTFDGSYEQYF
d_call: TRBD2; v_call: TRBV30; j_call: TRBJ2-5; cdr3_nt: TGTGCCTGGAGGTATCCGGGACTAGCGGGACAGGAGACCCAGTACTTC; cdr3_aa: CAWRYPGLAGQETQYF
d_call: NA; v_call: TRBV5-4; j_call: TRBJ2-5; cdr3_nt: TGTGCCAGCAGCTTGCGGGGGGCGGGAGAGACCCAGTACTTC; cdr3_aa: CASSLRGAGETQYF
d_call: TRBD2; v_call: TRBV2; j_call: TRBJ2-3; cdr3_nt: TGTGCCAGCAGTGAAGGGCGTAGCGGGAGGGCCTTGGATACGCAGTATTTT; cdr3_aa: CASSEGRSGRALDTQYF
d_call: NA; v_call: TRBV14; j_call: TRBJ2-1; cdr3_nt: TGTGCCAGCAGCCAAGATCGCGGGGTCTATGAGCAGTTCTTC; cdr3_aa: CASSQDRGVYEQFF
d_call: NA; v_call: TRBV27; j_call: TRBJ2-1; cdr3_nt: TGTGCCAGCAGTATCGGACGGTACAATGAGCAGTTCTTC; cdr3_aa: CASSIGRYNEQFF
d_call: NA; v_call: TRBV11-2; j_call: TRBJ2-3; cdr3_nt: TGTGCCAGCAGCACCCACGCTCGTTCAGATACGCAGTATTTT; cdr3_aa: CASSTHARSDTQYF
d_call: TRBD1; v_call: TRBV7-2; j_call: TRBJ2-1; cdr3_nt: TGTGCCAGCAGACCCGGGACAGGGGTTAACGGTGAGCAGTTCTTC; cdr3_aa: CASRPGTGVNGEQFF
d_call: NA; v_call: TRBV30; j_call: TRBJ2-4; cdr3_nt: TGTGCCTGGAGTGTACAGGGCCACATTCAGTACTTC; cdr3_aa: CAWSVQGHIQYF
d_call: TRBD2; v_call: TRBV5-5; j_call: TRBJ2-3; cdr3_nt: TGTGCCAGCAGCTTGAGCGGGAGGGCCCCAGATACGCAGTATTTT; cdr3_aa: CASSLSGRAPDTQYF
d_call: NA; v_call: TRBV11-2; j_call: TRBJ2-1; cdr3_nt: TGTGCCAGCAGCCCCCACAATGAGCAGTTCTTC; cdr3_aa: CASSPHNEQFF
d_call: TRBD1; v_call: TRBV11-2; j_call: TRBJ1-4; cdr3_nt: TGTGCCAGCAGCTCATTATTGGGACAGGGGGCTGGTGAAAAACTGTTTTTT; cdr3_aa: CASSSLLGQGAGEKLFF
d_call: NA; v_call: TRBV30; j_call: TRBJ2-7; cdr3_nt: TGTGCCTGGAAAAGATCTAGTTCTCCGTCCTACGAGCAGTACTTC; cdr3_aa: CAWKRSSSPSYEQYF
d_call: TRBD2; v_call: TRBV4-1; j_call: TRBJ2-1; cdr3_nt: TGCGCCAGCAGCCAGGCTAGCGGGAGGGCCCTCTCCTACAATGAGCAGTTCTTC; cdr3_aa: CASSQASGRALSYNEQFF
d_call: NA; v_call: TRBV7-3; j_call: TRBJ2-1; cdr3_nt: TGTGCCAGCACCCCAGGAAGCGGAGCCTACAATGAGCAGTTCTTC; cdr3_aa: CASTPGSGAYNEQFF
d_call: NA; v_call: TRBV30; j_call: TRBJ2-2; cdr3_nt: TGTGCCTGGATAGCGCCTAGCACCGGGGAGCTGTTTTTT; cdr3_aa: CAWIAPSTGELFF
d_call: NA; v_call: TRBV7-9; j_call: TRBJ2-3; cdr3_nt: TGTGCCAGCGTGGGGGGCCTCAGCGTAGGAGATACGCAGTATTTT; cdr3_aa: CASVGGLSVGDTQYF
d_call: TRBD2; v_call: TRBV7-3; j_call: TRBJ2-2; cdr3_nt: TGTGCCAGCAGCTTAACGCCCCGCCTAGCGGGTACAAACACCGGGGAGCTGTTTTTT; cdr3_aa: CASSLTPRLAGTNTGELFF
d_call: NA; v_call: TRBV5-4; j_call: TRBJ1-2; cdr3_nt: TGTGCCAGCAGCACCGAAGCCGGGAGTGTCTATGGCTACACCTTC; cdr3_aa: CASSTEAGSVYGYTF
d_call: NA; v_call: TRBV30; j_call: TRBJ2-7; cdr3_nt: TGTGCCTGGAGGGGGAACGGACTCTACGAGCAGTACTTC; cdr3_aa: CAWRGNGLYEQYF
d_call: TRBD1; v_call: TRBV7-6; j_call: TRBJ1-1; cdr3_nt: TGTGCCAGCAGACCCAGGGGGCGGTCGAACACTGAAGCTTTCTTT; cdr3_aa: CASRPRGRSNTEAFF
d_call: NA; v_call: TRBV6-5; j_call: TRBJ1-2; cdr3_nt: TGTGCCAGTATAAGGGGGACGGGCGGTGATGGCTACACCTTC; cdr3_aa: CASIRGTGGDGYTF